The next 3 T cell receptor beta chains were all read from a single sample in a study of OX40 agonist ivuxolimab in advanced cancers. The data were produced by immunoSEQ multiplex PCR, yet TCRdb's version contains in-frame clones alone and is incomplete. This sample has 13,000 to 15,000 clones, with roughly three quarters found just once. The source was CD4+ or CD8+ T cells sorted from blood, collected in a trial of the OX40 agonist ivuxolimab. The receptors were gathered from an adult with an advanced solid tumor such as melanoma, head and neck, liver or kidney cancer.

The chain is built from TRBV2 and TRBJ1-1; tentative D call: TRBD1 (5 bases). V was clipped by 8 bases and J by 6 bases, with 16 bases between them. The CDR3 is 13 amino acids. Germline-derived CDR1 and CDR2 are SNHLY and FYNNEI. The CDR3 loop is CASLGPGRPEAFF. The CDR3 nucleotides are TGTGCCAGCCTAGGACCGGGACGGCCTGAAGCTTTCTTT.

This clone was detected a few times. The gene calls are TRBV4-1 and TRBJ2-7, with D unclear. Trimming removed 1 base at V and 2 bases at J, with 6 bases between. This CDR3 comprises 13 residues. The germline gives CDR1 MGHRA, CDR2 YSYEKL. The CDR3 DNA is TGCGCCAGCAGCCAAGGAGATGCCTACGAGCAGTACTTC. Its translation is CASSQGDAYEQYF.

There are many counts of this clone. CDR3 DNA: TGCGCCAGCAGCCCGTCCCTGACAGGCTCCTACGAGCAGTACTTC. Amino acids: CASSPSLTGSYEQYF. The genes are TRBV4-1 and TRBJ2-7; perhaps TRBD1 as D (6 bases). In germline, CDR1 is MGHRA, CDR2 YSYEKL. V lost 4 bases and J lost 0, with 13 bases in between. This CDR3 is 15 amino acids long.